This TCR beta chain was retrieved from a study of blood T cells in healthy people across ages. The CDR3 contains 12 residues. Trimming removed 2 bases from V and 7 bases from J, with 11 bases in between. CDR1 and CDR2 from the germline V gene are DFQATT and SNEGSKA (reference sequence). A second PCR, run for about 6 to 11 cycles, used a sample-barcoded 5' primer plus a J-beta primer mix. TCRdb redid the calling of the 5' RACE reads with MiXCR, one entry per CDR3 protein. The data show 600,000 to 1,000,000 distinct CDR3 sequences, about three fifths seen once. The sample comprised blood. This rearrangement joins TRBV20-1 to TRBJ2-5; perhaps TRBD1 as D (7 bases). This TCR was sampled from a man between 25 and 39 years old in good health. CDR3 coding DNA: TGCAGTGCTAGACCCCAGGGGGGGACCCAGTACTTC. It specifies CSARPQGGTQYF.